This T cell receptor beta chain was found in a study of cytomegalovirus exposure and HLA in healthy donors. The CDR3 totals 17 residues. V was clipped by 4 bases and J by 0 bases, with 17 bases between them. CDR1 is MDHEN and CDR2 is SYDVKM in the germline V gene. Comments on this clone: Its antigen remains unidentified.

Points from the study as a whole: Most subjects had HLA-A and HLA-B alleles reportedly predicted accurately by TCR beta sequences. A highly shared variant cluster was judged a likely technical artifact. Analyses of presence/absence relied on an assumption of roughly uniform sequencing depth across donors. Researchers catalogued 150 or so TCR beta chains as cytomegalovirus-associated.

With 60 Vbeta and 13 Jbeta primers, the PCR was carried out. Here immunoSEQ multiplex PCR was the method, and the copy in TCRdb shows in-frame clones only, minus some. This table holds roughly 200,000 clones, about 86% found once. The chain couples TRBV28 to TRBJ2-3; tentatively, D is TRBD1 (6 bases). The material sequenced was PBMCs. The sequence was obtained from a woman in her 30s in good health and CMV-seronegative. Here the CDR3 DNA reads TGTGCCAGCAGTTCCCTCCCAACAGGGATCAGCACAGATACGCAGTATTTT. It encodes CASSSLPTGISTDTQYF.